This TCR beta chain appears in the sequencing data of a study of blood T cells in healthy people across ages. Overall study results and limits: Estimates based on one million T cells were treated as lower bounds. Significant beta diversity loss was already apparent by age approximately 40, declining roughly linearly.

The V gene lost 1 base and the J gene lost 7 bases, with 6 bases spanning the gap. CDR1 MGHDK and CDR2 SYGVNS come from the germline V gene. This CDR3 has 12 amino acids. On this clonotype itself: Its specificity is unknown.

The use of a sample-barcoded 5' primer and a J-beta primer mix characterized a second PCR of roughly 7 to 11 cycles. Via MiXCR, TCRdb re-called the 5' RACE reads, giving one row per CDR3 protein. The sample records approximately 1,100,000 distinct CDR3 sequences, more than 40% being singletons. Sequencing was carried out using blood. The chain carries TRBV25-1 and TRBJ2-3; no reliable D call. This receptor was taken from a woman aged 60-75 years in good health. In DNA form, the CDR3 reads TGTGCCAGCAGTGAATCGGAATATACGCAGTATTTT. Its protein is CASSESEYTQYF.